The sample holds one count of the clone carrying this TCR beta chain. Its antigen is as yet unknown. Assay used: immunoSEQ multiplex PCR; TCRdb lists only in-frame clones, some missing. The sample has roughly 59,000 clones, about four fifths seen once; the top ten hold 0.95% to 1.1%. The source of the sample is a study of OX40 agonist ivuxolimab in advanced cancers. Study-level information: Prior anti-PD-1, anti-PD-L1 or anti-CTLA-4 therapy did not bar entry, and approximately 40% had some.

Overall study results and limits: Averaged across samples, CD8+ T cells carried more expanded clones than CD4+ did. With doses of 0.1 to 3.0 mg/kg, CD4+ and CD8+ blood T cells had undergone clonal expansion by week 6.

V was pared by 5 bases and J by 10 bases, with 11 bases of the junction left unmatched. Germline V lookup: CDR1 SNHLY, CDR2 FYNNEI. The CDR3 is 14 residues long. The chain joins TRBV2 to TRBJ2-1, with 7 bases identical to TRBD1. The material was CD4+ or CD8+ T cells sorted from blood, obtained in a trial of the OX40 agonist ivuxolimab. The clonotype originates from an adult with an advanced solid tumor such as melanoma, head and neck, liver or kidney cancer. CDR3 in amino acids: CASSLGQARGEQFF. In DNA form, the CDR3 reads TGTGCCAGCAGTCTTGGACAGGCTCGAGGCGAGCAGTTCTTC.